The text below deals with one T cell receptor beta chain. No antigen is known for it. The PCR had 60 Vbeta and 13 Jbeta primers. Using immunoSEQ multiplex PCR, the repertoire was profiled, and TCRdb retains in-frame clones only, with some absent. The sample contains just over 150,000 clones, under 80% of which appear only once. The CDR3 totals 15 residues. V was trimmed by 4 bases and J by 8 bases, leaving 17 bases between them. Germline-derived CDR1 and CDR2 are SEHNR and FQNEAQ (reference sequence). This record comes from a study of cytomegalovirus exposure and HLA in healthy donors. General study results and limits: Rarity marked most TCR sequences, yet some public TCRs occurred in many donors.

The source material was PBMCs. This TCR was recovered from a female donor in good health and CMV-seronegative. V usage is TRBV7-9 and J usage is TRBJ1-4; D not resolved. The chain's CDR3 is CASSSRYKSSEKLFF. In nucleotides, the CDR3 is TGTGCCAGCAGCTCCAGATATAAGTCTTCGGAAAAACTGTTTTTT.